The T cell receptor beta chain under discussion was sequenced for a study of shared clonotypes between healthy human individuals. Study outcomes and limitations: In having few donors, the study represented limited genetic and exposure-history diversity.

Trimming took 1 base from V and 7 from J, leaving 22 bases between them. This CDR3 has 17 residues. Germline V gene sequence: CDR1 LGHNA, CDR2 YNFKEQ. This clone came up a few times. The antigen remains unidentified. Ten immunoSEQ deep assay plates were used to sequence unsorted PBMC DNA. Repertoires were generated with immunoSEQ multiplex PCR, while TCRdb's copy carries only in-frame clones and drops some. The data contain around 500,000 clones, roughly 80% of them singletons. The sample was PBMCs. The chain combines TRBV4-2 with TRBJ2-5, with a tentative D call TRBD1 (7 bases). This receptor was identified in a woman aged 40 to 50 in good health. Some clones in this sample may be carry-over from other donors' samples. CDR3 DNA: TGTGCCAGCAGCCAAGCCCTACCCGGGCCCCAGGGGGGGACCCAGTACTTC. Protein: CASSQALPGPQGGTQYF.